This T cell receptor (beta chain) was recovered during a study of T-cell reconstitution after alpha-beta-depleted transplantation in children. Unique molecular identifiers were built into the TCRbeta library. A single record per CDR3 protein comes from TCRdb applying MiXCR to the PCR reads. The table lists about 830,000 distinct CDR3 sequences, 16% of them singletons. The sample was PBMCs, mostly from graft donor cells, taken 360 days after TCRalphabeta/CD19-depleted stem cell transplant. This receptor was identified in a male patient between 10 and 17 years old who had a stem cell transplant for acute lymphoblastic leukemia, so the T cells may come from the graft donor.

The CDR3 loop is CASSLSGGATKNIQYF. As DNA, the CDR3 is TGTGCCAGCAGCCTCTCTGGAGGGGCGACCAAAAACATTCAGTACTTC. The chain links TRBV14 to TRBJ2-4; D is possibly TRBD2 (6 bases). Germline assignment: CDR1 SGHDN and CDR2 FVKESK. Between the trimmed V and J ends, which lost 4 bases and 2 bases, there was a span of 15 bases. The CDR3 is made up of 16 amino acids.